A selection of T cell receptor beta chains follows, all from one sample in a study of T cell responses to AZD1222 COVID-19 vaccine. Assay used: immunoSEQ multiplex PCR; TCRdb lists only in-frame clones, some missing. This table has more than 140,000 clones, under 95% appearing once. The sample was peripheral blood, taken on day 0 of AZD1222 vaccination. Receptors originate from an adult in good health. Both conserved end residues are part of each CDR3. The order of the fields is clone size, V gene, D gene, J gene, CDR3 protein, CDR3 DNA. D genes are given only for firm matches. Only part of the rows carry a size: once, few, many, or a class if the clone is expanded.

size: .
V: TRBV15
D: .
J: TRBJ1-4
CDR3: CATSGPADPEEKLFF
DNA: TGTGCCACCAGCGGACCTGCGGACCCGGAGGAAAAACTGTTTTTT

size: .
V: TRBV11-2
D: .
J: TRBJ1-6
CDR3: CASSLGNPSSPLHF
DNA: TGTGCCAGCAGCTTAGGGAATCCAAGTTCACCCCTCCACTTT

size: .
V: TRBV19
D: .
J: TRBJ2-1
CDR3: CASSPTPRGEQFF
DNA: TGTGCCAGTAGTCCCACCCCGCGCGGGGAGCAGTTCTTC

size: .
V: TRBV6-2/TRBV6-3
D: .
J: TRBJ1-2
CDR3: CASSNGHYGYTF
DNA: TGTGCCAGCAGCAACGGCCACTATGGCTACACCTTC

size: .
V: TRBV21-1
D: .
J: TRBJ2-2
CDR3: CASSKVGGSLTGELFF
DNA: TGTGCCAGCAGCAAAGTGGGGGGCTCCCTCACCGGGGAGCTGTTTTTT

size: .
V: TRBV27
D: .
J: TRBJ2-1
CDR3: CASSEIRGHEQFF
DNA: TGTGCCAGCAGTGAGATCAGGGGCCATGAGCAGTTCTTC

size: once
V: TRBV6-1
D: TRBD2
J: TRBJ2-7
CDR3: CASSESGGLAPHF
DNA: TGTGCCAGCAGTGAATCAGGTGGACTAGCGCCTCACTTC

size: .
V: TRBV7-9
D: .
J: TRBJ1-4
CDR3: CASRGGWQGEEKLFF
DNA: TGTGCCAGCAGGGGGGGATGGCAGGGAGAGGAAAAACTGTTTTTT

size: .
V: TRBV6-5
D: TRBD1
J: TRBJ1-2
CDR3: CASSYKGTGGGGYTF
DNA: TGTGCCAGCAGTTACAAAGGGACAGGGGGTGGTGGCTACACCTTC

size: .
V: TRBV19
D: .
J: TRBJ1-3
CDR3: CASSIIQSSGNTIYF
DNA: TGTGCCAGTAGTATAATACAGAGCTCTGGAAACACCATATATTTT

size: .
V: TRBV10-1
D: .
J: TRBJ1-1
CDR3: CASSSGTHIFF
DNA: TGCGCCAGCAGCTCCGGGACACACATTTTCTTT

size: .
V: TRBV19
D: .
J: TRBJ2-3
CDR3: CASSMSKRDTQYF
DNA: TGTGCCAGTAGTATGTCGAAGCGGGATACGCAGTATTTT

size: .
V: TRBV18
D: TRBD1
J: TRBJ1-1
CDR3: CASSPPGGIGTEAFF
DNA: TGTGCCAGCTCCCCTCCAGGGGGGATTGGGACTGAAGCTTTCTTT

size: .
V: TRBV19
D: .
J: TRBJ1-5
CDR3: CASRERDLYQPQHF
DNA: TGTGCCAGTAGGGAAAGGGACCTTTATCAGCCCCAGCATTTT

size: .
V: TRBV9
D: .
J: TRBJ2-6
CDR3: CASSARQYSGANVLTF
DNA: TGTGCCAGCAGCGCCCGCCAATACTCTGGGGCCAACGTCCTGACTTTC

size: .
V: TRBV24-1
D: TRBD1
J: TRBJ2-5
CDR3: CATSASGQVQETQYF
DNA: TGTGCCACCAGTGCCTCGGGACAGGTCCAAGAGACCCAGTACTTC

size: .
V: TRBV10-3
D: .
J: TRBJ2-7
CDR3: CAIGKQEPPYEQYF
DNA: TGTGCCATCGGTAAACAGGAGCCTCCTTACGAGCAGTACTTC

size: .
V: TRBV29-1
D: TRBD2
J: TRBJ2-4
CDR3: CSVESRGLAGGLAKNIQYF
DNA: TGCAGCGTTGAATCCCGAGGACTAGCGGGAGGACTAGCCAAAAACATTCAGTACTTC

size: .
V: TRBV11-2
D: .
J: TRBJ1-1
CDR3: CASSLGGNTEAFF
DNA: TGTGCCAGCAGCTTAGGGGGAAACACTGAAGCTTTCTTT

size: .
V: TRBV4-2
D: .
J: TRBJ2-7
CDR3: CASSQTSTGEQYF
DNA: TGTGCCAGCAGCCAAACTTCCACGGGTGAGCAGTACTTC

size: .
V: TRBV5-1
D: TRBD2
J: TRBJ2-7
CDR3: CASSPGTSGGGVYEQYF
DNA: TGCGCCAGCAGCCCTGGGACTAGCGGAGGGGGGGTCTACGAGCAGTACTTC

size: once
V: TRBV11-2
D: .
J: TRBJ2-7
CDR3: CASSSGQSYEQYF
DNA: TGTGCCAGCAGCTCCGGACAGTCCTACGAGCAGTACTTC

size: .
V: TRBV9
D: TRBD1
J: TRBJ1-1
CDR3: CASSARDRGINEAFF
DNA: TGTGCCAGCAGCGCGCGGGACAGGGGAATCAATGAAGCTTTCTTT

size: .
V: TRBV5-6
D: TRBD2
J: TRBJ2-1
CDR3: CASSSTQRWREGNEQFF
DNA: TGTGCCAGCAGCTCGACTCAGAGGTGGCGGGAGGGCAATGAGCAGTTCTTC

size: .
V: TRBV9
D: .
J: TRBJ1-2
CDR3: CASSVGDGALYGYTF
DNA: TGTGCCAGCAGCGTAGGGGACGGCGCTTTGTATGGCTACACCTTC

size: .
V: TRBV2
D: .
J: TRBJ1-4
CDR3: CASTTREKLFF
DNA: TGTGCCAGCACGACTCGAGAAAAACTGTTTTTT

size: .
V: TRBV18
D: .
J: TRBJ1-1
CDR3: CASSSDLNTEAFF
DNA: TGTGCCAGCTCATCCGATCTGAACACTGAAGCTTTCTTT